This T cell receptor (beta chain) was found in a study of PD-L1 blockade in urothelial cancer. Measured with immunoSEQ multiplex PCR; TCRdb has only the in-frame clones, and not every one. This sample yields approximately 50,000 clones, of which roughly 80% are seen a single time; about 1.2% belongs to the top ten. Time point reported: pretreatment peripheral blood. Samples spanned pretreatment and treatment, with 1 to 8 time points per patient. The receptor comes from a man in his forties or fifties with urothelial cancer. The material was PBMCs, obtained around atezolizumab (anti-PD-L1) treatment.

The CDR3 region has the DNA TGTGCCAGCAGCCAAGACCTAGCGCGAGAGCAGTACTTC. This gives the protein CASSQDLAREQYF. J is TRBJ2-7 and V is TRBV14; tentative D call: TRBD2 (6 bases). This CDR3 comprises 13 residues. The V and J ends lost 0 bases and 7 bases respectively, with 10 bases between them. The germline CDR1 and CDR2 sequences are SGHDN and FVKESK.